One sample yielded the 23 T cell receptor beta chains listed below, sequenced in a study of OX40 agonist ivuxolimab in advanced cancers. The protocol was immunoSEQ multiplex PCR, while the TCRdb copy is restricted to in-frame clones and leaves out a portion. Seen here are 9,000 to 10,000 clones, approximately 70% observed once, and the top ten hold 25% to 35%. Specimen: CD4+ or CD8+ T cells sorted from blood, collected in a trial of the OX40 agonist ivuxolimab. The receptors derive from an adult with an advanced solid tumor such as melanoma, head and neck, liver or kidney cancer.

The J gene is TRBJ1-2, the V gene TRBV7-9; tentative D call: TRBD1 (5 bases). CDR3 length equals 14 residues. V lost 7 bases and J lost 4, with 16 bases in between. Germline loops: CDR1 SEHNR, CDR2 FQNEAQ (reference sequence). The CDR3 loop reads CASTPTGGVYGYTF. The CDR3 DNA reads TGTGCCAGCACTCCAACTGGGGGGGTCTATGGCTACACCTTC.

The chain carries TRBV23-1 and TRBJ1-5; 7 nucleotides agree with TRBD1. TRBV23-1 carries the ORF label, with uncertain function. CDR3 size: 20 residues. With 4 bases clipped from V and 4 bases from J, the junction kept 22 bases outside the gene matches. CDR3 sequence reads: CASSRGPITPGQRFNQPQHF. As DNA, the CDR3 is TGCGCCAGCAGTCGAGGACCTATAACTCCGGGACAGCGCTTTAATCAGCCCCAGCATTTT.

This sequence joins TRBV28 and TRBJ1-1; D is undetermined. Trimming took 5 bases from V and 2 from J, leaving 9 bases between them. This CDR3 contains 13 residues. Germline assignment: CDR1 MDHEN and CDR2 SYDVKM. CDR3 protein: CASSLTKNTEAFF. The CDR3, as DNA: TGTGCCAGCAGTCTTACAAAAAACACTGAAGCTTTCTTT.

This chain connects TRBV21-1 to TRBJ1-5; the D call TRBD1 from the table was never checked on the DNA. TRBV21-1 is designated a pseudogene. This CDR3 has 14 amino acids. The CDR3 bases are TGTGCCAGCTCCCGGGGTGGACAGGATCAGCCCCAGCATTTT. This translates into CASSRGGQDQPQHF.

The chain uses TRBV4-1 and TRBJ2-7, with TRBD1 identical over 9 bases. V dropped 0 bases and J dropped 3; count of bases not matched to a gene: 3. Germline V lookup: CDR1 MGHRA, CDR2 YSYEKL. The CDR3 is 15 residues long. The CDR3 DNA is TGCGCCAGCAGCCAAGAAGGGACAGGGTTCTACGAGCAGTACTTC. Its protein product is CASSQEGTGFYEQYF.

This chain connects TRBV6-6 to TRBJ2-1; 11 bases agree with TRBD2. J gave up 7 bases and V 3 bases, and 5 bases lay outside the gene matches. CDR3 length equals 15 residues. Per germline, CDR1 MNHNY and CDR2 SVGAGI (reference sequence). In nucleotides, the CDR3 is TGTGCCAGCAGTTATTTAGCGGGAGGGCGGAATGAGCAGTTCTTC. Translation: CASSYLAGGRNEQFF.

Comment on this clone: Germline is not matched at one junction end, which may reflect a read error. Other DNA sequences in this specimen translate into the identical CDR3. This chain links TRBV2 with TRBJ1-2; a possible D gene is TRBD1 (6 bases). Germline values: CDR1 SNHLY, CDR2 FYNNEI. The CDR3 runs to 14 residues. CDR3: CASRGQAADYGYTF. The CDR3 DNA sequence: TGTGCCAGCCGGGGGCAGGCAGCGGACTATGGCTACACTTTC.

This clone showed up just a few times. The V and J genes are TRBV4-1 and TRBJ1-1; D remains unclear. The length of the CDR3 is 13 residues. V lost 0 bases and J 7 bases, leaving 9 bases between the germline ends. Germline V gene lookup returns CDR1 MGHRA and CDR2 YSYEKL. The CDR3 loop is CASSQEGWGEAFF. The CDR3 DNA reads TGCGCCAGCAGCCAAGAGGGGTGGGGTGAAGCTTTCTTT.

CDR3 nucleotides: TGTGCCAGCAGCTCTCTCGTTGGAGCTAGCAACTACGAGCAGTACTTC. This gives the protein CASSSLVGASNYEQYF. The chain recombines TRBV28 with TRBJ2-7, with D possibly TRBD2 on 5 matching bases. Germline V lookup: CDR1 MDHEN, CDR2 SYDVKM. This CDR3 contains 16 residues. V lost 6 bases, J lost 3 bases, and 21 bases lay in between. The whole variable domain, filled in from reference TRBV28 and TRBJ2-7, reads DVKVTQSSRYLVKRTGEKVFLECVQDMDHENMFWYRQDPGLGLRLIYFSYDVKMKEKGDIPEGYSVSREKKERFSLILESASTNQTSMYLCASSSLVGASNYEQYFGPGTRLTVT.

V and J are TRBV11-2 and TRBJ1-2, with D uncertain. Per germline, CDR1 SGHAT and CDR2 FQNNGV. The CDR3 contains 12 residues. V lost 5 bases and J 6 bases, leaving 10 bases between the germline ends. CDR3 protein: CASSQWTDGYTF. The CDR3 DNA follows: TGTGCCAGCAGCCAATGGACGGATGGCTACACCTTC. Full variable domain (outside the CDR3, taken from reference TRBV11-2 and TRBJ1-2): EAGVAQSPRYKIIEKRQSVAFWCNPISGHATLYWYQQILGQGPKLLIQFQNNGVVDDSQLPKDRFSAERLKGVDSTLKIQPAKLEDSAVYLCASSQWTDGYTFGSGTRLTVV.

This clone was counted ten times or more. The V and J genes are TRBV25-1 and TRBJ2-2; D call uncertain. V lost 7 bases, J lost 0 bases, and 6 bases lay in between. Germline lookup yields CDR1 MGHDK and CDR2 SYGVNS. The CDR3 spans 13 residues. CDR3 sequence: CASTRPNTGELFF. CDR3 nucleotide sequence: TGTGCCAGCACCCGGCCGAACACCGGGGAGCTGTTTTTT.

This sequence joins TRBV7-9 and TRBJ2-3; D is uncertain. V lost 2 bases, J lost 7 bases, and 7 bases lay in between. Germline CDR1 is SEHNR and CDR2 is FQNEAQ (reference sequence). This CDR3 has 12 amino acids. The CDR3 here is CASSLTEYTQYF. CDR3 DNA: TGTGCCAGCAGCTTAACAGAATATACGCAGTATTTT.

This clone is large (0.1 to 1%). The J gene is TRBJ2-3, the V gene TRBV4-3; D gene unclear. This CDR3 has 16 residues. V gave up 1 base and J gave up 0 bases, with 11 bases separating them. Looked up from germline, CDR1 is LGHNA and CDR2 is YSLEER. Here the CDR3 reads CASSQGIDSSTDTQYF. As DNA, the CDR3 is TGCGCCAGCAGCCAAGGGATCGACTCTAGCACAGATACGCAGTATTTT.

The V call is TRBV27, the J call TRBJ1-1; D remains unclear. The germline V and J ends were trimmed by 6 bases and 3 bases, with 17 bases remaining between them. The V gene's germline CDR1 is MNHEY and CDR2 SMNVEV (reference sequence). This CDR3 has 15 residues. The CDR3 DNA sequence: TGTGCCAGCAGCACCAGATTGGGGTTCGACACTGAAGCTTTCTTT. Its protein is CASSTRLGFDTEAFF.

The CDR3 protein is CASSLFGGVELFF. CDR3 DNA: TGTGCCAGCAGTTTATTCGGGGGGGTGGAACTGTTTTTT. The chain joins TRBV28 to TRBJ1-4; D might be TRBD1 (5 bases). V was shortened by 1 base and J by 12 bases, with 12 bases between the two germline ends. Germline loops: CDR1 MDHEN, CDR2 SYDVKM. The CDR3 sequence is 13 residues long.

The chain uses TRBV29-1 and TRBJ2-3; D gene uncertain. Germline values: CDR1 SQVTM, CDR2 ANQGSEA. This CDR3 is built from 10 residues. The CDR3 reads CSPSTDTQYF. The DNA of the CDR3 is TGCAGTCCTAGCACAGATACGCAGTATTTT.

The chain is built from TRBV6-1 and TRBJ2-7; D is unclear. V gave up 1 base and J gave up 1 base, with 5 bases separating them. In germline, CDR1 is MNHNS, CDR2 SASEGT. The CDR3 is 13 amino acids. CDR3 loop: CASSEVQSYEQYF. The CDR3 DNA sequence: TGTGCCAGCAGTGAAGTACAGTCCTACGAGCAGTACTTC.

V and J are TRBV9 and TRBJ2-1, with D possibly being TRBD2 (6 bases). Per germline, CDR1 SGDLS and CDR2 YYNGEE. This CDR3 has 14 residues. V dropped 0 bases and J dropped 6 bases, with 10 bases sitting between them. In DNA, the CDR3 is TGTGCCAGCAGCGTAGAAGACGGGGGCAATGAGCAGTTCTTC. Its translation: CASSVEDGGNEQFF.

V and J are TRBV4-1 and TRBJ2-2; no firm D call. Germline CDR1 is MGHRA and CDR2 is YSYEKL. Deletions cut 4 bases from V and 2 bases from J, with 14 bases between. The CDR3 length is 16 residues. The CDR3 loop is CASSPHLVPNTGELFF. The CDR3 DNA follows: TGCGCCAGCAGCCCACATCTGGTGCCTAACACCGGGGAGCTGTTTTTT.

V gene TRBV28 combines with J gene TRBJ2-5; D possibly corresponds to TRBD2 (6 bases). Trimming removed 5 bases at V and 5 bases at J, with 15 bases between. This CDR3 has 14 amino acids. The germline CDR1 and CDR2 sequences are MDHEN and SYDVKM. The CDR3 reads CASSKRGGGETQYF. DNA of the CDR3: TGTGCCAGCAGTAAGAGGGGTGGAGGGGAGACCCAGTACTTC.

The chain couples TRBV4-1 to TRBJ2-1, with 9 bases aligning to TRBD1. The J segment lost 1 base and the V segment lost 3 bases, leaving 1 base of the junction unmatched. Germline CDR1 MGHRA, CDR2 YSYEKL. CDR3 size: 15 residues. CDR3 nucleotides: TGCGCCAGCAGCCAGACAGGGGGGTCCTACAATGAGCAGTTCTTC. Translated, it gives CASSQTGGSYNEQFF.

The genes are TRBV7-3 and TRBJ2-7; TRBD2 agrees at 7 bases. The CDR3 extends over 15 amino acids. Germline loops: CDR1 SGHTA, CDR2 FQGTGA. Trimming cost V 4 bases and J 5 bases; bases outside gene matches: 11. The CDR3 reads CASSSQGGKGDEQYF. The CDR3 nucleotides read TGTGCCAGCAGCTCCCAGGGAGGGAAAGGCGACGAGCAGTACTTC. The full variable domain, with the rest looked up from reference TRBV7-3 and TRBJ2-7, is GAGVSQTPSNKVTEKGKYVELRCDPISGHTALYWYRQSLGQGPEFLIYFQGTGAADDSGLPNDRFFAVRPEGSVSTLKIQRTERGDSAVYLCASSSQGGKGDEQYFGPGTRLTVT.

Comments on this clone: Relative to the germline gene, one junction end is altered; a read error may explain this. The rearrangement joins TRBV5-4 to TRBJ1-1; a possible D gene is TRBD1 (5 bases). The length of the CDR3 is 16 residues. Germline CDR1 is SGHNT and CDR2 is YYREEE (reference sequence). CDR3 protein: CASSQGVSRGDTEAFF. The CDR3 coding sequence is TGCGCCAGCAGCCAAGGGGTTTCTAGGGGTGACACTGAAGCTTTCTTT.